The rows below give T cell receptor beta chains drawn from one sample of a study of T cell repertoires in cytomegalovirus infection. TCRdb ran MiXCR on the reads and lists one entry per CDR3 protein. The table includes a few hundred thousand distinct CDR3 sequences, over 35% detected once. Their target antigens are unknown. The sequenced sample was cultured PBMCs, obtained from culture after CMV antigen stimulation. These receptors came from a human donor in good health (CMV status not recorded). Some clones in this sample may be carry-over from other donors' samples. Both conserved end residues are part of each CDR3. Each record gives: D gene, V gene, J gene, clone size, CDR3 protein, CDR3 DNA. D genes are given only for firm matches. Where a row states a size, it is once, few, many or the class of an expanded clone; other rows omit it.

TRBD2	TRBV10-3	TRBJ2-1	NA	CAISASGGDINEQFF	TGTGCCATCAGTGCTAGCGGGGGGGATATTAATGAGCAGTTCTTC
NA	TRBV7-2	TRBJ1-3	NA	CASTGDRTPGNTIYF	TGTGCCAGCACCGGTGACAGGACCCCTGGAAACACCATATATTTT
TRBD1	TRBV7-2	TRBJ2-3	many	CASSSGQGHFDTQYF	TGTGCCAGCAGCTCAGGACAGGGCCATTTTGATACGCAGTATTTT
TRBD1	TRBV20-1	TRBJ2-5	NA	CSASPRGHGTQYF	TGCAGTGCTAGTCCCAGGGGGCACGGGACCCAGTACTTC
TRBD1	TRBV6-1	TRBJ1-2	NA	CASTRQGANYGYTF	TGTGCCAGCACTCGACAGGGGGCTAACTATGGCTACACCTTC
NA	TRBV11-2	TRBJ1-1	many	CASTRPGGHTEAFF	TGTGCCAGCACCCGCCCAGGAGGGCACACTGAAGCTTTCTTT
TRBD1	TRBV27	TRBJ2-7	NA	CASRSRGPAGEQYF	TGTGCCAGCAGGTCCAGGGGGCCGGCTGGGGAGCAGTACTTC
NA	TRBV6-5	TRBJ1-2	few	CASRPGGNYGYTF	TGTGCCAGCAGACCGGGGGGTAACTATGGCTACACCTTC
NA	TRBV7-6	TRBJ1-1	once	CASSGSGGDTEAFF	TGTGCCAGCAGCGGCAGCGGGGGGGACACTGAAGCTTTCTTT
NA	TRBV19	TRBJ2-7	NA	CASSISGRGRTYEQYF	TGTGCCAGTAGTATCTCAGGACGGGGGAGAACCTACGAGCAGTACTTC
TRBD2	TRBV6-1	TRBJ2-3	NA	CASSVEGLAGGYTQYF	TGTGCCAGCAGTGTTGAAGGACTAGCGGGTGGGTATACGCAGTATTTT